Listed below are T cell receptor beta chains from one sample, sequenced in a study of T cells of healthy individuals. A single record per CDR3 protein comes from TCRdb applying MiXCR to the 5' RACE reads. The table includes 60,000 to 75,000 distinct CDR3 sequences, 15% to 20% detected once. These receptors came from a human donor in good health. Both conserved end residues are part of each CDR3. D genes are given only for firm matches. Clone size, where shown, is once, few, many, or a class for clones that have expanded.

D gene	J gene	clone size	CDR3 length	V gene	CDR3 protein	CDR3 DNA
NA	TRBJ2-4	few	18	TRBV3-1	CASSPRTDPGAAKNIQYF	TGTGCCAGCAGCCCAAGGACAGACCCAGGGGCGGCCAAAAACATTCAGTACTTC
TRBD1	TRBJ2-7	NA	16	TRBV3-1	CASSQSTGGVTYEQYF	TGTGCCAGCAGCCAAAGTACAGGGGGCGTGACCTACGAGCAGTACTTC
TRBD2	TRBJ2-1	many	15	TRBV28	CASRRRGGLTYEQFF	TGTGCCAGCAGGCGACGGGGGGGCCTAACCTATGAGCAGTTCTTC
NA	TRBJ1-1	few	12	TRBV7-6	CASSEGGAEAFF	TGTGCCAGCAGCGAGGGAGGCGCTGAAGCTTTCTTT
NA	TRBJ1-2	NA	13	TRBV28	CASSFVGEYGYTF	TGTGCCAGCAGTTTTGTGGGGGAGTATGGCTACACCTTC
NA	TRBJ2-4	NA	20	TRBV4-2	CASSQDPKGAGTPNKNIQYF	TGTGCCAGCAGCCAAGATCCAAAAGGGGCGGGCACCCCAAACAAAAACATTCAGTACTTC
TRBD2	TRBJ2-1	few	15	TRBV6-1	CASSIAGSSYNEQFF	TGTGCCAGCAGTATAGCGGGGAGCTCCTACAATGAGCAGTTCTTC
NA	TRBJ2-7	many	14	TRBV27	CASSFNAEGSQQYF	TGTGCCAGCAGTTTTAACGCCGAGGGGTCCCAGCAGTACTTC
NA	TRBJ1-2	many	15	TRBV4-2	CASSQTTPTNYGYTF	TGTGCCAGCAGCCAGACAACCCCGACTAACTATGGCTACACCTTC
NA	TRBJ2-7	few	14	TRBV6-5	CASSYLRDSYEQYF	TGTGCCAGCAGTTACTTGCGGGATTCCTACGAGCAGTACTTC
NA	TRBJ1-1	NA	13	TRBV10-3	CAISVPGQTEAFF	TGTGCCATCAGTGTCCCCGGACAAACTGAAGCTTTCTTT
TRBD1	TRBJ1-2	many	15	TRBV12-3/TRBV12-4	CASSLGQGASGGYTF	TGTGCCAGCAGTTTAGGACAGGGGGCAAGCGGAGGCTACACCTTC
NA	TRBJ1-1	many	13	TRBV28	CASSLWGAGEAFF	TGTGCCAGCAGTTTATGGGGGGCTGGTGAAGCTTTCTTT
NA	TRBJ2-5	many	15	TRBV10-2	CASSESTSSRETQYF	TGCGCCAGCAGTGAGTCAACTAGTTCCCGGGAGACCCAGTACTTC
NA	TRBJ2-2	NA	17	TRBV28	CASSFGSWRTNTGELFF	TGTGCCAGCAGTTTTGGGAGCTGGAGGACGAACACCGGGGAGCTGTTTTTT
TRBD2	TRBJ2-3	NA	15	TRBV24-1	CATSDNGGRSDTQYF	TGTGCCACCAGTGATAACGGCGGGAGAAGTGATACGCAGTATTTT
NA	TRBJ2-1	many	10	TRBV29-1	CSPTVYEQFF	TGCAGCCCTACTGTATATGAGCAGTTCTTC
NA	TRBJ2-2	many	12	TRBV6-2/TRBV6-3	CASTQVSGELFF	TGTGCCAGCACCCAGGTTTCCGGGGAGCTGTTTTTT
NA	TRBJ2-1	few	15	TRBV7-2	CASSLIYSSYNEQFF	TGTGCCAGCAGCTTAATTTATAGCTCCTACAATGAGCAGTTCTTC
NA	TRBJ1-2	many	13	TRBV6-2/TRBV6-3	CASSYGGTNGYTF	TGTGCCAGCAGTTACGGGGGAACCAATGGCTACACCTTC
NA	TRBJ2-3	NA	15	TRBV9	CASSPARVKTDTQYF	TGTGCCAGCAGCCCAGCTAGGGTAAAAACAGATACGCAGTATTTT
NA	TRBJ1-4	many	17	TRBV5-1	CASSDDIGSATNEKLFF	TGCGCCAGCAGCGACGATATTGGGAGTGCAACTAATGAAAAACTGTTTTTT
NA	TRBJ2-7	NA	11	TRBV6-5	CASGPLGEQYF	TGTGCCAGTGGCCCCTTGGGCGAGCAGTACTTC
TRBD1	TRBJ2-3	few	15	TRBV24-1	CATSDFGTGVDTQYF	TGTGCCACCAGTGATTTTGGGACAGGGGTAGATACGCAGTATTTT
TRBD2	TRBJ2-7	many	14	TRBV12-3/TRBV12-4	CASSFMGSGGEQYF	TGTGCCAGCAGTTTCATGGGTTCGGGGGGCGAGCAGTACTTC
TRBD1	TRBJ2-5	few	12	TRBV10-3	CATRTGEETQYF	TGTGCCACACGGACAGGCGAAGAGACCCAGTACTTC
NA	TRBJ2-7	few	14	TRBV19	CASSIGDIPYEQYF	TGTGCCAGTAGTATAGGGGATATACCGTACGAGCAGTACTTC
TRBD1	TRBJ1-1	many	16	TRBV6-5	CASSSSPGQWNTEAFF	TGTGCCAGCAGTTCGTCTCCGGGACAGTGGAACACTGAAGCTTTCTTT
NA	TRBJ1-3	few	14	TRBV10-3	CATRLESSGNTIYF	TGTGCCACCCGCCTGGAGAGCTCTGGAAACACCATATATTTT
TRBD2	TRBJ2-1	many	17	TRBV15	CATSRGTSGILNNEQFF	TGTGCCACCAGCAGAGGGACTAGCGGGATTCTTAACAATGAGCAGTTCTTC
TRBD1	TRBJ1-1	many	19	TRBV7-3	CASSFPRGRGQGMNTEAFF	TGTGCCAGCAGCTTCCCTCGCGGCCGGGGACAGGGAATGAACACTGAAGCTTTCTTT
TRBD1	TRBJ2-7	once	14	TRBV5-5	CASSSRDRRDEQYF	TGTGCCAGCAGCTCCCGGGACAGGCGCGACGAGCAGTACTTC
TRBD2	TRBJ2-1	many	14	TRBV5-8	CASSFRLAHNEQFF	TGTGCCAGCAGCTTTCGACTAGCCCACAATGAGCAGTTCTTC
NA	TRBJ2-5	many	14	TRBV29-1	CSVEDGGQRGTQYF	TGCAGCGTTGAAGATGGTGGACAACGGGGGACCCAGTACTTC
NA	TRBJ1-2	many	12	TRBV20-1	CSAHDTSYGYTF	TGCAGTGCTCACGACACCTCCTATGGCTACACCTTC
NA	TRBJ2-5	NA	13	TRBV2	CASSQETRETQYF	TGTGCCAGCAGTCAGGAAACTCGGGAGACCCAGTACTTC
NA	TRBJ1-5	many	13	TRBV20-1	CSARYGVGQPQHF	TGCAGTGCTAGGTATGGGGTGGGTCAGCCCCAGCATTTT
NA	TRBJ2-7	NA	14	TRBV20-1	CSARDRAGPNEQYF	TGCAGTGCTAGAGATCGAGCAGGGCCCAACGAGCAGTACTTC
NA	TRBJ1-2	few	14	TRBV2	CASSGGRSYYGYTF	TGTGCCAGCAGCGGGGGCAGAAGTTACTATGGCTACACCTTC
TRBD2	TRBJ2-5	NA	14	TRBV7-9	CASRPTSGDQTQYF	TGTGCCAGCAGGCCTACTAGCGGGGATCAAACCCAGTACTTC
NA	TRBJ2-7	many	10	TRBV29-1	CSVIEYEQYF	TGCAGCGTTATCGAGTACGAGCAGTACTTC
NA	TRBJ1-1	few	11	TRBV12-3/TRBV12-4	CASSLETEAFF	TGTGCCAGCAGTTTAGAGACTGAAGCTTTCTTT
TRBD2	TRBJ2-5	few	14	TRBV28	CASSFGGAQETQYF	TGTGCCAGCAGTTTCGGGGGGGCCCAAGAGACCCAGTACTTC
TRBD2	TRBJ2-1	many	16	TRBV11-3	CASSPQWAGGKNEQFF	TGTGCCAGCAGCCCACAGTGGGCGGGGGGCAAAAATGAGCAGTTCTTC
NA	TRBJ2-7	many	16	TRBV14	CASSRGTSFSSYEQYF	TGTGCCAGCAGCCGAGGGACTTCTTTCAGCTCCTACGAGCAGTACTTC
TRBD1	TRBJ2-5	few	15	TRBV28	CASSYRGQGGKTQYF	TGTGCCAGCAGTTACAGGGGACAGGGGGGAAAGACCCAGTACTTC
NA	TRBJ2-7	NA	12	TRBV28	CASTDYRYEQYF	TGTGCCAGCACCGACTATAGATACGAGCAGTACTTC
TRBD2	TRBJ2-1	NA	16	TRBV10-1	CASSEVAGDLVNEQFF	TGCGCCAGCAGTGAAGTAGCGGGGGACCTAGTGAATGAGCAGTTCTTC
NA	TRBJ2-2	few	14	TRBV15	CATSINRATGELFF	TGTGCCACCAGCATAAACCGGGCCACCGGGGAGCTGTTTTTT
NA	TRBJ1-5	many	14	TRBV9	CASSVGVGGQPQHF	TGTGCCAGCAGCGTAGGCGTGGGTGGTCAGCCCCAGCATTTT
NA	TRBJ1-1	few	15	TRBV7-3	CASSSSRWQTTEAFF	TGTGCCAGCAGCTCTTCTCGGTGGCAGACCACTGAAGCTTTCTTT
NA	TRBJ2-1	few	15	TRBV28	CASSLVAYGPFQQFF	TGTGCCAGCAGTTTAGTGGCATACGGGCCTTTTCAGCAGTTCTTC
TRBD2	TRBJ2-1	many	16	TRBV12-3/TRBV12-4	CASRALSGGAHNEQFF	TGTGCCAGCAGGGCTCTTAGCGGGGGGGCCCACAATGAGCAGTTCTTC
TRBD2	TRBJ2-3	NA	19	TRBV7-6	CASSRLAGGPGLSTDTQYF	TGTGCCAGCAGCAGACTAGCGGGAGGGCCGGGGTTAAGCACAGATACGCAGTATTTT
NA	TRBJ1-5	NA	16	TRBV2	CASSEASGGVYQPQHF	TGTGCCAGCAGTGAAGCGTCGGGAGGGGTTTACCAGCCCCAGCATTTT
TRBD1	TRBJ1-6	many	14	TRBV15	CATSRDREGSPLHF	TGTGCCACCAGCAGGGACAGGGAGGGTTCACCCCTCCACTTT
TRBD1	TRBJ2-5	many	16	TRBV5-1	CASSLGPGQGRETQYF	TGCGCCAGCAGCTTGGGACCGGGACAGGGGAGAGAGACCCAGTACTTC
NA	TRBJ2-2	many	13	TRBV12-3/TRBV12-4	CASSFQGTGELFF	TGTGCCAGCAGTTTCCAAGGCACCGGGGAGCTGTTTTTT
NA	TRBJ2-1	many	15	TRBV10-3	CAISGGVSSYNEQFF	TGTGCCATCAGTGGCGGGGTAAGCTCCTACAATGAGCAGTTCTTC